This entry concerns a single T cell receptor (beta chain). The data stem from a study of blood T cell repertoires in COVID-19. The overall study: COVID-19 samples from acute and convalescent phases originated in the United States, Italy and Spain.

The CDR3 loop spans 17 amino acids. Germline CDR1 and CDR2: KGHSH and LQKENI. The trim removed 8 bases at V and 4 bases at J, leaving 13 bases unmatched. Profiling relied on immunoSEQ multiplex PCR, and the TCRdb table lists in-frame clones only, not all of them. The table shows some 100,000 clones, with roughly 85% occurring only once. V is TRBV18 and J is TRBJ2-3; 12 nucleotides agree with TRBD2. The sequence derives from a woman aged 45 to 65 who had recovered from COVID-19. What was sequenced was PBMCs or T cells enriched from blood (not recorded which). Here the CDR3 DNA reads TGTGCCAGCATCACAAGACTAGCGGGGGTCATCGCAGATACGCAGTATTTT. As protein: CASITRLAGVIADTQYF.